The entry below describes one T cell receptor (beta chain). TCRdb's table, derived via immunoSEQ multiplex PCR, lists solely in-frame clones and lacks some. The data hold fewer than 200,000 clones, with more than 80% observed a single time. CDR3 length: 15 amino acids. Germline CDR1 and CDR2: SNHLY and FYNNEI. V lost 6 bases and J 6 bases, leaving 20 bases between the germline ends. These data originate in a study of blood T cell repertoires in COVID-19. What was sequenced was peripheral blood. This sequence originates from a woman of 80 years or more with COVID-19, enrolled during active disease. The chain carries TRBV2 and TRBJ1-1, with a tentative D call TRBD1 (5 bases). CDR3: CASSRGGWGYAEAFF. CDR3 in DNA: TGTGCCAGCAGCCGGGGGGGATGGGGTTACGCTGAAGCTTTCTTT.